This T cell receptor beta chain was retrieved from a study of cytomegalovirus exposure and HLA in healthy donors. The trim removed 0 bases at V and 2 bases at J, leaving 5 bases unmatched. Looked up from germline, CDR1 is MNHEY and CDR2 is SMNVEV (reference sequence). The CDR3 is 16 amino acids. The PCR made use of 60 Vbeta and 13 Jbeta primers. TCRdb's copy holds only in-frame clones and misses some; the assay was immunoSEQ multiplex PCR. In the table there are 130,000 to 150,000 clones, about 79% of which are singletons. The receptor was isolated from a woman aged 30 to 39 in good health and CMV-seronegative. The genes are TRBV27 and TRBJ2-7; 9 bases line up with TRBD2. Sequences were obtained from PBMCs. The CDR3 protein is CASSLSGSGGTYEQYF. DNA for the CDR3: TGTGCCAGCAGTTTATCGGGTAGCGGGGGTACCTACGAGCAGTACTTC.